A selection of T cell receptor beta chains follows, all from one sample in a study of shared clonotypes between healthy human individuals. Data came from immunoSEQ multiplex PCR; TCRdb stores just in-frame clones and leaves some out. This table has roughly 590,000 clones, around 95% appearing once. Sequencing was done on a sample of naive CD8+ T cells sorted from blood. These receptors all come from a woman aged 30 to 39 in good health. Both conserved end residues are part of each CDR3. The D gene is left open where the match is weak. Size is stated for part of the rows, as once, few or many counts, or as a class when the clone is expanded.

DNA: TGTGCTACCTCCCCCAGGACTAGCTCCTACAATGAGCAGTTCTTC
CDR3: CATSPRTSSYNEQFF
length: 15
J: TRBJ2-1
D: TRBD2
V: TRBV6-6
size: NA

DNA: TGCAGCGTTAGGCACGGACTAGCTAATGAGCAGTTCTTC
CDR3: CSVRHGLANEQFF
length: 13
J: TRBJ2-1
D: TRBD2
V: TRBV29-1
size: NA

DNA: TGTGCCAGCAGGAACACTCGAAGGGCCGGAGAGCCCGCAACTAATGAAAAACTGTTTTTT
CDR3: CASRNTRRAGEPATNEKLFF
length: 20
J: TRBJ1-4
D: NA
V: TRBV5-8
size: NA

DNA: TGTGCCTGGAGTGGGTCGGGAGCCGTCGGGGAGCTGTTTTTT
CDR3: CAWSGSGAVGELFF
length: 14
J: TRBJ2-2
D: NA
V: TRBV30
size: NA

DNA: TGTGCCAGCAGTCTAACAGGGGGTGCTGAGACCCAGTACTTC
CDR3: CASSLTGGAETQYF
length: 14
J: TRBJ2-5
D: TRBD1
V: TRBV6-5
size: NA

DNA: TGTGCCAGCAGCTTAGATGGGACTAGCGGGAGTGGAGGCACAGATACGCAGTATTTT
CDR3: CASSLDGTSGSGGTDTQYF
length: 19
J: TRBJ2-3
D: TRBD2
V: TRBV13
size: NA

DNA: TGTGCCAGCAGTTTAGAGTTTCCCACCGGGCTAGAGACCCAGTACTTC
CDR3: CASSLEFPTGLETQYF
length: 16
J: TRBJ2-5
D: NA
V: TRBV27
size: once

DNA: TGTGCCAGCTCACCAGATGGGGCAGATACGCAGTATTTT
CDR3: CASSPDGADTQYF
length: 13
J: TRBJ2-3
D: NA
V: TRBV18
size: NA

DNA: TGTGCCAGCAGTGAATTCCCAGGGGACGAGCAGTACTTC
CDR3: CASSEFPGDEQYF
length: 13
J: TRBJ2-7
D: NA
V: TRBV2
size: NA

DNA: TGTGCCACCAGCAGAGATGGGAACGGGGAGCTGTTTTTT
CDR3: CATSRDGNGELFF
length: 13
J: TRBJ2-2
D: NA
V: TRBV15
size: NA

DNA: TGTGCCAGCAGTTTAGAGGGAGTAGCGGGAGAGGAAAACATTCAGTACTTC
CDR3: CASSLEGVAGEENIQYF
length: 17
J: TRBJ2-4
D: TRBD2
V: TRBV27
size: NA

DNA: TGTGCCAGCAGCTCCGATAGGCGTGAGCAGTTCTTC
CDR3: CASSSDRREQFF
length: 12
J: TRBJ2-1
D: NA
V: TRBV7-9
size: once

DNA: TGTGCCAGCAGTACGAGCGGTGACTACGAGCAGTACTTC
CDR3: CASSTSGDYEQYF
length: 13
J: TRBJ2-7
D: NA
V: TRBV28
size: NA

DNA: TGTGCCAGTAGTATTATGGAGGGTTTCACTGAAGCTTTCTTT
CDR3: CASSIMEGFTEAFF
length: 14
J: TRBJ1-1
D: NA
V: TRBV19
size: few

DNA: TGTGCCAGCAGTTTTACCGGCCCCCGCGGTGAGCAGTTCTTC
CDR3: CASSFTGPRGEQFF
length: 14
J: TRBJ2-1
D: NA
V: TRBV5-8
size: NA

DNA: TGTGCCATCAGTGAAGAGAGCCAAGAGACCCAGTACTTC
CDR3: CAISEESQETQYF
length: 13
J: TRBJ2-5
D: NA
V: TRBV10-3
size: NA

DNA: TGTGCCAGCAGTCTTACGAGCGCCGCCACTGAAGCTTTCTTT
CDR3: CASSLTSAATEAFF
length: 14
J: TRBJ1-1
D: NA
V: TRBV7-9
size: once

DNA: TGTGCCAGCAGTTGGGCAGGGGTGGCTTTCTTT
CDR3: CASSWAGVAFF
length: 11
J: TRBJ1-1
D: NA
V: TRBV5-6
size: once

DNA: TGTGCCAGCAGTCCGCGGGGGGACAGGGGCTACGAGCAGTACTTC
CDR3: CASSPRGDRGYEQYF
length: 15
J: TRBJ2-7
D: TRBD1
V: TRBV27
size: once

DNA: TGTGCCAGCTCACCACGACAGGGCGGCTCTAGCTACGAGCAGTACTTC
CDR3: CASSPRQGGSSYEQYF
length: 16
J: TRBJ2-7
D: TRBD1
V: TRBV18
size: NA

DNA: TGTGCCAGCAGCGTAGGCGGGGGGTCGGATACGCAGTATTTT
CDR3: CASSVGGGSDTQYF
length: 14
J: TRBJ2-3
D: TRBD2
V: TRBV9
size: NA

DNA: TGTGCCAGCAGTTCTGGGCAGCACAATCAGCCCCAGCATTTT
CDR3: CASSSGQHNQPQHF
length: 14
J: TRBJ1-5
D: NA
V: TRBV27
size: NA

DNA: TGTGCCAGTAGCCCGGTGGAGGGATACGAGCAGTACTTC
CDR3: CASSPVEGYEQYF
length: 13
J: TRBJ2-7
D: NA
V: TRBV19
size: NA

DNA: TGTGCCAGTAGTATATTAGTGAACACTGAAGCTTTCTTT
CDR3: CASSILVNTEAFF
length: 13
J: TRBJ1-1
D: NA
V: TRBV19
size: NA

DNA: TGTGCCAGCAGCGGCGTTGGGACGGCGAACACTGAAGCTTTCTTT
CDR3: CASSGVGTANTEAFF
length: 15
J: TRBJ1-1
D: NA
V: TRBV7-9
size: NA

DNA: TGTGCCAGCAGGGGGATGGAGGGCTACACCTTC
CDR3: CASRGMEGYTF
length: 11
J: TRBJ1-2
D: NA
V: TRBV9
size: NA

DNA: TGTGCCAGCAGCGACCGGGACTACGAGCAGTACTTC
CDR3: CASSDRDYEQYF
length: 12
J: TRBJ2-7
D: NA
V: TRBV11-2
size: NA

DNA: TGTGCCAGCAGCCGTACTAGCGGTTCCTACAATGAGCAGTTCTTC
CDR3: CASSRTSGSYNEQFF
length: 15
J: TRBJ2-1
D: TRBD2
V: TRBV14
size: NA

DNA: TGTGCCAGCAGACTACTGACTAGTCGGGACGAGCAGTACTTC
CDR3: CASRLLTSRDEQYF
length: 14
J: TRBJ2-7
D: NA
V: TRBV6-5
size: NA

DNA: TGTGCCAGCAGCTTCGGCGACACACCCTACGAGCAGTACTTC
CDR3: CASSFGDTPYEQYF
length: 14
J: TRBJ2-7
D: NA
V: TRBV7-2
size: NA

DNA: TGCGCCAGCAGCTCGACAGGGTCCGAGACCCAGTACTTC
CDR3: CASSSTGSETQYF
length: 13
J: TRBJ2-5
D: TRBD1
V: TRBV5-1
size: NA

DNA: TGTGCCAGCAGCTTAGGCCCGACACGGGAGGGTACTGAAGCTTTCTTT
CDR3: CASSLGPTREGTEAFF
length: 16
J: TRBJ1-1
D: NA
V: TRBV11-2
size: NA